One sample yielded the 3 T cell receptor beta chains listed below, sequenced in a study of shared T cell receptors in the human thymus. Using immunoSEQ multiplex PCR, the repertoire was profiled, and TCRdb retains in-frame clones only, with some absent. There are 640,000 or so clones in the sample; 87% occur only once, and approximately 0.0097% lies in the top ten. The same sample was also used in a study of human thymus T cells.

The material sequenced was thymocytes. These receptors were collected from a boy younger than two with a congenital heart defect.

The J gene is TRBJ1-2, the V gene TRBV19, with D possibly being TRBD1 (5 bases). Germline values: CDR1 LNHDA, CDR2 SQIVND (reference sequence). This CDR3 is built from 14 residues. The germline V and J ends were trimmed by 10 bases and 3 bases, with 18 bases remaining between them. The CDR3 loop reads CATLGTSGDYGYTF. In nucleotides, the CDR3 is TGTGCCACCCTAGGGACTTCTGGCGACTATGGCTACACCTTC. The entire variable domain, with the rest obtained from reference TRBV19 and TRBJ1-2, is as follows: DGGITQSPKYLFRKEGQNVTLSCEQNLNHDAMYWYRQDPGQGLRLIYYSQIVNDFQKGDIAEGYSVSREKKESFPLTVTSAQKNPTAFYLCATLGTSGDYGYTFGSGTRLTVV.

This clone showed up just a few times. In nucleotides, the CDR3 is TGTGCCAGTGGACAGTCGGTCCATGAGCAGTTCTTC. Residues: CASGQSVHEQFF. The chain links TRBV19 to TRBJ2-1; D perhaps matches TRBD1 (6 bases). V was pared by 8 bases and J by 8 bases, with 13 bases between. The germline gives CDR1 LNHDA, CDR2 SQIVND (reference sequence). The CDR3 is 12 amino acids.

The chain links TRBV11-2 to TRBJ2-7; 7 positions agree with TRBD1. The CDR3 length is 13 residues. Germline CDR1 is SGHAT and CDR2 is FQNNGV. V lost 6 bases, J lost 5 bases, and 7 bases stayed unmatched. CDR3 amino acids: CASRTGSLDEQYF. CDR3 in DNA: TGTGCCAGCAGGACAGGGTCTTTGGACGAGCAGTACTTC.